This T cell receptor beta chain was identified during a study of early T cells in non-severe SARS-CoV-2 infection. This clonotype was counted between two and nine times. Its specificity is unknown. Unique molecular identifiers were attached to individual cDNA molecules. MiXCR, applied by TCRdb to the 5' RACE reads, yields one record per CDR3 protein. This sample carries approximately 97,000 distinct CDR3 sequences, about an eighth of them seen once, and the ten largest clones take 5% to 8%. The CDR3 extends over 16 amino acids. V was clipped by 0 bases and J by 0 bases, with 12 bases between them. Germline values: CDR1 DFQATT, CDR2 SNEGSKA (reference sequence). Regarding the study as a whole: Reliance on VDJdb matching favored anti-spike CD8 responses; private and CD4 specificities were missed.

Sequencing used whole blood. The sequence was obtained from an adult who was a healthcare worker with PCR-confirmed SARS-CoV-2 infection or an uninfected control (not recorded which). V gene TRBV20-1 combines with J gene TRBJ2-4; D is possibly TRBD2 (6 bases). CDR3 sequence: CSARDAGRLAKNIQYF. The CDR3, as DNA: TGCAGTGCTAGAGATGCGGGGCGGTTAGCCAAAAACATTCAGTACTTC.